This record covers a single T cell receptor beta chain. Its antigen is not identified. This record belongs to a study of T cell repertoires in cytomegalovirus infection. About the research overall: The authors used CMV epitopes that were HLA-C-restricted (recently identified) and HLA-B-restricted (well studied). From public TCR beta signatures came an indication of both CMV infection and matching HLA type.

TCRdb called the reads again in MiXCR, with one record for every CDR3 protein. The sample records some 920,000 distinct CDR3 sequences, roughly 31% being singletons. Whole-study findings and limits: It was HLA-C-restricted CMV-specific TCR beta clonotypes that dominated the response ex vivo.

Germline-derived CDR1 and CDR2 are MGHRA and YSYEKL. Deletions cut 3 bases from V and 0 bases from J, with 12 bases between. The CDR3 covers 17 residues. The source material was cultured CD8+ T cells from PBMCs, sampled from culture after CMV antigen stimulation. The clonotype comes from a human donor in good health (CMV status not recorded). Some clones in this sample may be carry-over from other donors' samples. The rearrangement links TRBV4-1 to TRBJ1-6; tentatively, D is TRBD1 (6 bases). This chain's CDR3 is CASSQGHQSSYNSPLHF. CDR3 sequence (DNA): TGCGCCAGCAGCCAGGGACACCAGAGCTCCTATAATTCACCCCTCCACTTT.